Shown below are 20 T cell receptor beta chains from a single sample sequenced in a study of neurological immune-mediated disorders. MiXCR, applied by TCRdb to the 5' RACE reads, yields one record per CDR3 protein. Here the sample spans about 46,000 distinct CDR3 sequences, around 1.9% being singletons. Sequencing was done on a sample of PBMCs. Receptors originate from a woman aged 40 to 55 with multiple sclerosis.

Many counts were recorded for this clonotype. The V gene is TRBV2, the J gene TRBJ2-5; maybe TRBD2 (5 bases). The germline V and J ends were trimmed by 7 bases and 4 bases, with 19 bases remaining between them. The CDR3 runs 15 residues. Per the germline V gene, CDR1 is SNHLY and CDR2 is FYNNEI. CDR3 sequence (DNA): TGTGCCAGCACTGCGACCGGAGCGGCAGGAGAGACCCAGTACTTC. Protein product: CASTATGAAGETQYF.

This clonotype was seen at least ten times. This chain connects TRBV5-1 to TRBJ1-5; TRBD1 is a possible D gene (5 bases). Trimming pared 5 bases from V and 2 bases from J, leaving 14 bases between. This CDR3 is built from 15 residues. Germline V CDR1 and CDR2: SGHRS, YFSETQ. The CDR3 protein is CASSNGGAGNQPQHF. In nucleotides, the CDR3 is TGCGCCAGCAGTAACGGAGGGGCCGGCAATCAGCCCCAGCATTTT.

This clonotype was counted only a few times. A read error may be the cause here, since a much bigger clone is one base away. The genes are TRBV12-3 or TRBV12-4 and TRBJ1-6, with unresolved D. The CDR3 contains 12 residues. The CDR3 sequence: CASRGDGSPLNF. The DNA of the CDR3 is TGTGCCAGCAGAGGAGATGGTTCACCCCTCAACTTT.

In its sample, this clonotype was seen many times. The V gene is TRBV7-2, the J gene TRBJ1-5; maybe TRBD1 (5 bases). This CDR3 comprises 15 residues. The ends were cut back, 5 bases at V and 0 bases at J, with 11 bases in the middle. Germline lookup yields CDR1 SGHTA and CDR2 FQGNSA. CDR3 in DNA: TGTGCCAGCAGCCGGGACGGAAATAGCAATCAGCCCCAGCATTTT. This gives the protein CASSRDGNSNQPQHF.

This clonotype was detected only a few times. This chain's CDR3 is CASSPQASTDTQYF. The CDR3 coding sequence is TGTGCCAGCAGCCCACAGGCTAGCACAGATACGCAGTATTTT. The rearrangement uses TRBV7-8 and TRBJ2-3, with a weak D call TRBD1 (5 bases). Germline V gene lookup returns CDR1 SGHVS and CDR2 FQNEAQ. Trimming took off 5 bases at V and 0 bases at J, with 9 bases between the two ends. This CDR3 region has 14 residues.

This clonotype showed up just a few times. The V and J genes are TRBV2 and TRBJ1-5; 8 positions agree with TRBD1. From germline, CDR1 is SNHLY and CDR2 FYNNEI. The V gene end was trimmed by 5 bases and the J gene end by 4 bases; junction bases not matched to a gene: 4. The length of the CDR3 is 14 residues. CDR3 bases: TGTGCCAGCAGTCCTGACAGGGGTAATCAGCCCCAGCATTTT. Amino acids: CASSPDRGNQPQHF.

This clonotype was recorded many times. The rearrangement joins TRBV24-1 to TRBJ2-3; 10 bases are a match to TRBD1. Germline V gene sequence: CDR1 KGHDR, CDR2 SFDVKD. The CDR3 is 17 residues long. J lost 6 bases, V lost 2 bases, and 10 bases had no gene match. The chain's CDR3 is CATSDSSTGGFMDTQYF. For the CDR3, the DNA is TGTGCCACCAGTGATTCGTCGACAGGGGGCTTTATGGATACGCAGTATTTT.

This clonotype was seen at least ten times. This rearrangement joins TRBV6-6 to TRBJ1-4; D possibly corresponds to TRBD1 (5 bases). V lost 0 bases to trimming and J lost 7 bases, with 15 bases between them. Germline V CDR1 and CDR2: MNHNY, SVGAGI (reference sequence). This CDR3 is built from 16 residues. Here the CDR3 DNA reads TGTGCCAGCAGTTACTCGCATGGGACCGCTTCTGAAAAACTGTTTTTT. Its translation is CASSYSHGTASEKLFF.

This clonotype was recorded at least ten times. The chain recombines TRBV3-1 with TRBJ1-6; 11 nucleotides line up with TRBD1. Unmatched junction bases numbered 5, after V lost 3 bases and J lost 10 bases. This CDR3 has 15 residues. CDR1 and CDR2 from the germline V gene are LGHDT and YNNKEL (reference sequence). The CDR3 loop is CASSQGTGGNSPLHF. As DNA, the CDR3 is TGTGCCAGCAGCCAGGGGACAGGGGGGAACTCACCCCTCCACTTT.

This clonotype was counted ten times or more. The CDR3 spells CASRGGQQETQYF. CDR3 DNA sequence: TGCGCCAGCAGAGGCGGTCAACAAGAGACCCAGTACTTC. J is TRBJ2-5 and V is TRBV5-1; D unclear. CDR1 is SGHRS, CDR2 YFSETQ, per germline. Trimming pared 5 bases from V and 2 bases from J, leaving 10 bases between. The CDR3 totals 13 residues.

This clonotype was seen many times. The CDR3 reads CASTTLGMNTEAFF. DNA for the CDR3: TGTGCCAGCACCACATTGGGGATGAACACTGAAGCTTTCTTT. This chain connects TRBV7-2 to TRBJ1-1; D ambiguous. Trimming removed 7 bases from V and 0 bases from J, with 12 bases in between. This CDR3 is 14 amino acids long. CDR1 and CDR2 (germline): SGHTA, FQGNSA.

There are many counts of this clonotype. V and J are TRBV6-6 and TRBJ1-2; weak D call: TRBD1 (5 bases). Germline V gene lookup returns CDR1 MNHNY and CDR2 SVGAGI (reference sequence). The length of the CDR3 is 13 residues. V was clipped by 8 bases and J by 6 bases, with 16 bases between them. The CDR3 region has the DNA TGTGCCAGCGGTAGGGGCCAGAGTCATGGCTACACCTTC. Its translation is CASGRGQSHGYTF.

This clonotype has ten or more counts. V gene TRBV5-1 combines with J gene TRBJ1-3, with 7 positions matching TRBD1. Germline V CDR1 and CDR2: SGHRS, YFSETQ. The junction had 5 bases not matched to a gene; V was cut back by 2 bases and J by 3 bases. This CDR3 is 15 amino acids long. CDR3 in DNA: TGCGCCAGCAGCTTCCAGGGGGTCGGTGGAAACACCATATATTTT. This gives the protein CASSFQGVGGNTIYF.

This clonotype was detected many times. The chain uses TRBV5-1 and TRBJ1-2, with D perhaps TRBD1 (5 bases). The CDR3 is 12 residues long. Trimming took off 3 bases at V and 8 bases at J, with 11 bases between the two ends. Germline V gene data show CDR1 as SGHRS and CDR2 as YFSETQ. CDR3 amino acids: CASSSDRRGYTF. The CDR3 DNA reads TGCGCCAGCAGCTCCGACAGACGGGGCTACACCTTC.

This clonotype was found many times. The chain couples TRBV5-1 to TRBJ1-6, with 10 positions matching TRBD1. Per the germline V gene, CDR1 is SGHRS and CDR2 is YFSETQ. CDR3 size: 19 residues. The J segment lost 5 bases and the V segment lost 1 base, leaving 12 bases of the junction unmatched. The DNA of the CDR3 is TGCGCCAGCAGCTTGAAGGGACAGGGGAGTATGTGGGATAATTCACCCCTCCACTTT. This gives the protein CASSLKGQGSMWDNSPLHF.

This clonotype showed up many times. CDR3 sequence (DNA): TGCAGTGCTAGTGGGGGGAGCTCCTACAATGAGCAGTTCTTC. It encodes CSASGGSSYNEQFF. The rearrangement links TRBV20-1 to TRBJ2-1; maybe TRBD2 (6 bases). The CDR3 has 14 amino acids. Germline V gene sequence: CDR1 DFQATT, CDR2 SNEGSKA (reference sequence). V was pared by 3 bases and J by 0 bases, with 9 bases between.

This clonotype was found many times. Here the CDR3 DNA reads TGTGCCAGCAGTTATATGACAGATGAGCAGTTCTTC. Residues: CASSYMTDEQFF. The chain combines TRBV6-6 with TRBJ2-1; D perhaps matches TRBD1 (5 bases). Deletions cut 3 bases from V and 8 bases from J, with 8 bases between. The germline CDR1 and CDR2 sequences are MNHNY and SVGAGI (reference sequence). The CDR3 sequence is 12 residues long.

This clonotype appeared many times. The chain joins TRBV5-1 to TRBJ1-4, with a possible D match to TRBD1 (5 bases). Trimming cost V 5 bases and J 12 bases, with 11 bases left between them. CDR3 size: 11 residues. Germline assignment: CDR1 SGHRS and CDR2 YFSETQ. CDR3 in DNA: TGCGCCAGCAGACAGGACGGAGAACTGTTTTTT. Its protein product is CASRQDGELFF. Based on the CDR3 plus reference TRBV5-1 and TRBJ1-4, the full variable domain is KAGVTQTPRYLIKTRGQQVTLSCSPISGHRSVSWYQQTPGQGLQFLFEYFSETQRNKGNFPGRFSGRQFSNSRSEMNVSTLELGDSALYLCASRQDGELFFGSGTQLSVL.

This clonotype was picked up many times. This rearrangement joins TRBV11-2 to TRBJ2-2; weak D call: TRBD2 (6 bases). This CDR3 spans 13 amino acids. Germline V gives CDR1 SGHAT, CDR2 FQNNGV. The V gene lost 1 base and the J gene lost 11 bases, with 11 bases spanning the gap. The CDR3 loop is CASSLVLRGELFF. The CDR3 DNA is TGTGCCAGCAGCTTAGTGTTGCGGGGCGAGCTGTTTTTT.

The table lists this clonotype with many counts. The chain uses TRBV20-1 and TRBJ2-7; D call uncertain. This CDR3 is 11 amino acids long. The germline V gene encodes CDR1 DFQATT and CDR2 SNEGSKA (reference sequence). V lost 6 bases and J lost 2, with 8 bases in between. CDR3 nucleotides: TGCAGTGCGTCGAAAACCTACGAGCAGTACTTC. Protein: CSASKTYEQYF.